Listed below are T cell receptor beta chains from one sample, sequenced in a study of cytomegalovirus exposure and HLA in healthy donors. Assay: immunoSEQ multiplex PCR; the TCRdb copy retains only in-frame clones and omits some. The repertoire holds 200,000 to 250,000 clones, with more than 60% as singletons. Sequencing input: PBMCs. The receptors derive from a woman aged 25 to 39 in good health and CMV-seronegative. CDR3s include the opening cysteine and the closing phenylalanine or tryptophan. Fields, in order: J gene, D gene, clone size, V gene, CDR3 protein, CDR3 DNA. A D gene is named only where the DNA matches it firmly. Clone size appears in some rows only: once, few, many, or a class for an expanded clone.

J: TRBJ1-1; D: NA; size: NA; V: TRBV4-1; CDR3: CASRQENETEAFF; DNA: TGCGCCAGCAGACAAGAAAATGAAACAGAAGCTTTCTTT
J: TRBJ2-3; D: TRBD2; size: NA; V: TRBV5-1; CDR3: CASSSGLAGITDTQYF; DNA: TGCGCCAGCAGCAGTGGACTAGCGGGGATCACAGATACGCAGTATTTT
J: TRBJ2-5; D: TRBD1; size: once; V: TRBV7-9; CDR3: CSSSDRGRVETQYF; DNA: TGTTCCAGCAGCGACAGGGGGCGAGTGGAGACCCAGTACTTC
J: TRBJ1-4; D: NA; size: NA; V: TRBV7-6; CDR3: CASSLASEKLFF; DNA: TGTGCCAGCAGCTTAGCGAGCGAAAAACTGTTTTTT
J: TRBJ2-7; D: NA; size: NA; V: TRBV27; CDR3: CASSFGQSYEQYF; DNA: TGTGCCAGCAGTTTCGGACAGAGTTACGAGCAGTACTTC
J: TRBJ1-4; D: NA; size: NA; V: TRBV7-9; CDR3: CASSLRGRGYINEKLFF; DNA: TGTGCCAGCAGCTTAAGAGGGAGGGGATATATTAATGAAAAACTGTTTTTT
J: TRBJ1-1; D: NA; size: once; V: TRBV2; CDR3: CASSGRGGAVSEAFF; DNA: TGTGCCAGCAGTGGGAGGGGAGGGGCTGTGTCTGAAGCTTTCTTT
J: TRBJ2-2; D: TRBD2; size: NA; V: TRBV19; CDR3: CASSIAPSGRGELFF; DNA: TGTGCCAGTAGTATAGCACCTAGCGGGAGAGGGGAGCTGTTTTTT
J: TRBJ2-6; D: TRBD1; size: NA; V: TRBV19; CDR3: CASTKGPGQSSGANVLTF; DNA: TGTGCCAGTACCAAGGGGCCGGGACAGAGCTCTGGGGCCAACGTCCTGACTTTC
J: TRBJ1-2; D: NA; size: NA; V: TRBV7-9; CDR3: CASSLVTGDGYTF; DNA: TGTGCCAGCAGCTTAGTGACGGGTGATGGCTACACCTTC
J: TRBJ1-1; D: TRBD1; size: NA; V: TRBV14; CDR3: CASSRRLDRVGTEAFF; DNA: TGTGCCAGCAGCCGCCGTCTGGACAGGGTGGGAACTGAAGCTTTCTTT
J: TRBJ2-7; D: TRBD1; size: NA; V: TRBV10-3; CDR3: CAINQGAGEQYF; DNA: TGTGCCATCAACCAGGGGGCGGGGGAGCAGTACTTC
J: TRBJ2-1; D: TRBD2; size: NA; V: TRBV4-1; CDR3: CASSQGASGTNEQFF; DNA: TGCGCCAGCAGCCAAGGGGCTAGCGGGACAAATGAGCAGTTCTTC
J: TRBJ2-7; D: TRBD2; size: NA; V: TRBV10-3; CDR3: CAISESISGSNEQYF; DNA: TGTGCCATCAGTGAGTCGATAAGCGGGAGTAACGAGCAGTACTTC
J: TRBJ2-1; D: NA; size: NA; V: TRBV5-4; CDR3: CASSLDLSTPGEQFF; DNA: TGTGCCAGCAGCTTGGACTTGTCCACACCGGGTGAGCAGTTCTTC
J: TRBJ1-1; D: NA; size: NA; V: TRBV18; CDR3: CASSPVERNTEAFF; DNA: TGTGCCAGCTCCCCAGTGGAGCGGAACACTGAAGCTTTCTTT
J: TRBJ2-5; D: TRBD1; size: NA; V: TRBV27; CDR3: CASSTTGGWETQYF; DNA: TGTGCCAGCAGCACAACAGGGGGCTGGGAGACCCAGTACTTC
J: TRBJ1-2; D: NA; size: NA; V: TRBV10-3; CDR3: CAIRTENYGYTF; DNA: TGTGCCATTAGGACAGAAAACTATGGCTACACCTTC
J: TRBJ2-7; D: NA; size: few; V: TRBV30; CDR3: CAWKEGPYEQYF; DNA: TGTGCCTGGAAGGAGGGCCCCTACGAGCAGTACTTC